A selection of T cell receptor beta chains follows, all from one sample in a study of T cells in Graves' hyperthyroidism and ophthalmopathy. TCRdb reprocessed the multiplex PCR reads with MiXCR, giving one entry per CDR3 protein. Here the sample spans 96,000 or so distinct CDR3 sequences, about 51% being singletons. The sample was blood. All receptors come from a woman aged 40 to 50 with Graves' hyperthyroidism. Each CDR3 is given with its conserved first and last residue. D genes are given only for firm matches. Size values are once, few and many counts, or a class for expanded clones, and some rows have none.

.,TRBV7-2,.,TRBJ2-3,CASSLERAGNTQYF,TGTGCCAGCAGCTTAGAGAGGGCTGGAAATACGCAGTATTTT
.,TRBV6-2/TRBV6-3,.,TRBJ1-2,CASRPAGIDGYTF,TGTGCCAGCAGGCCCGCGGGGATCGATGGCTACACCTTC
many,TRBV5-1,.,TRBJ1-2,CASSGGQSYGYTF,TGCGCCAGCAGCGGTGGACAGAGCTATGGCTACACCTTC
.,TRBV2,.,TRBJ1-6,CASSNNSPLHF,TGTGCCAGCAGCAATAATTCACCCCTCCACTTT
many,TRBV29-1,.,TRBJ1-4,CSGYWGEKLFF,TGCAGCGGTTACTGGGGGGAAAAACTGTTTTTT
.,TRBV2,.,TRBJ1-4,CASSKGPWGGSEKLFF,TGTGCCAGCAGCAAGGGTCCTTGGGGCGGGAGTGAAAAACTGTTTTTT
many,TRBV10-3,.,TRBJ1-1,CAISGGFGTEAFF,TGTGCCATCAGTGGGGGATTTGGCACTGAAGCTTTCTTT
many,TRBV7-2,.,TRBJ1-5,CASSLTGPNQPQHF,TGTGCCAGCAGCCTCACGGGTCCGAATCAGCCCCAGCATTTT
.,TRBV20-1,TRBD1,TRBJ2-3,CSPDRTGTDTQYF,TGCAGTCCGGATAGGACAGGAACAGATACGCAGTATTTT
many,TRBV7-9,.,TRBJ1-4,CASSLTEKLFF,TGTGCCAGCAGCTTGACTGAGAAACTGTTTTTT
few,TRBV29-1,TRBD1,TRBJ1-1,CSLTGAGAAGEAFF,TGCAGCTTGACAGGGGCGGGGGCCGCTGGGGAAGCTTTCTTT
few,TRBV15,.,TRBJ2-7,CATSSLDGPSYEQYF,TGTGCCACCAGCAGCTTGGATGGCCCATCCTACGAGCAGTACTTC
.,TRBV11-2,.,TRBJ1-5,CASSAPGPVSNQPQHF,TGTGCCAGCAGTGCACCAGGGCCGGTAAGCAATCAGCCCCAGCATTTT
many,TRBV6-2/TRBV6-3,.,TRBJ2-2,CASSYREAGELFF,TGTGCCAGCAGTTACAGGGAGGCCGGGGAGCTGTTTTTT
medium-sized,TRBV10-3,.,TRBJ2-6,CAIKPAGANVLTF,TGTGCCATCAAGCCGGCGGGGGCCAACGTCCTGACTTTC
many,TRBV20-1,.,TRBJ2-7,CSARLPSSYEQYF,TGCAGTGCTAGACTACCTAGCTCCTACGAGCAGTACTTC
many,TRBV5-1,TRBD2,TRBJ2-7,CASSLAAGASYEQYF,TGCGCCAGCAGCTTGGCAGCGGGAGCGTCCTACGAGCAGTACTTC
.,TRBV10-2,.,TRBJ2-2,CASRHTGELFF,TGCGCCAGCAGGCACACCGGGGAGCTGTTTTTT
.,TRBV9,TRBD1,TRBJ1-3,CASSSGTAGNTIYF,TGTGCCAGCAGCTCAGGGACAGCGGGAAACACCATATATTTT
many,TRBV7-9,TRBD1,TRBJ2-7,CASSLGRDSSYEQYF,TGTGCCAGCAGCTTAGGCCGGGACAGTTCCTACGAGCAGTACTTC
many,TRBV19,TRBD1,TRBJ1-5,CASSPTSGTGINQPQHF,TGTGCCAGTAGCCCCACCAGCGGGACAGGGATCAATCAGCCCCAGCATTTT
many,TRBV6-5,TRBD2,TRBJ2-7,CASSGPTTSGSYEQYF,TGTGCCAGCAGTGGGCCTACTACTAGCGGGAGTTACGAGCAGTACTTC
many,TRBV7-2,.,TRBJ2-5,CASSGRGGGTAETQYF,TGTGCCAGCAGCGGGAGGGGAGGGGGTACAGCAGAGACCCAGTACTTC
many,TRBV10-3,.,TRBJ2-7,CAISQGAYEQYF,TGTGCCATCAGCCAGGGTGCCTACGAGCAGTACTTC
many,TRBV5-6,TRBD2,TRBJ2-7,CASSPRSGRVREQYF,TGTGCCAGCAGCCCCCGGAGCGGGAGAGTACGCGAGCAGTACTTC
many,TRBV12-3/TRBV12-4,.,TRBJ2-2,CASSFNRAGTGELFF,TGTGCCAGCAGTTTTAACAGGGCGGGTACCGGGGAGCTGTTTTTT
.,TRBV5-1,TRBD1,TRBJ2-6,CASSPGQGSTEDVLTF,TGCGCCAGCAGCCCCGGACAGGGGAGCACTGAAGACGTCCTGACTTTC
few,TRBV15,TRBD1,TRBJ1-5,CATSREPQGAYEHF,TGTGCCACCAGCAGAGAACCACAGGGGGCCTACGAGCATTTT
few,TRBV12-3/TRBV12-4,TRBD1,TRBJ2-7,CASSLYAGTGGTNQYF,TGTGCCAGCAGTTTATATGCCGGGACAGGGGGTACAAATCAGTACTTC